The 16 T cell receptor beta chains below all came from one sample that was sequenced in a study of PD-L1 blockade in urothelial cancer. Repertoires were generated with immunoSEQ multiplex PCR, while TCRdb's copy carries only in-frame clones and drops some. The table records 70,000 to 85,000 clones, 90% of them present only once. Documented time point: pretreatment peripheral blood. This specimen consisted of PBMCs, obtained around atezolizumab (anti-PD-L1) treatment. Receptor source: a man between 65 and 85 years old with urothelial cancer.

V is TRBV5-4 and J is TRBJ1-4, with D hard to call. CDR1 SGHNT and CDR2 YYREEE come from the germline V gene (reference sequence). Deletions cut 0 bases from V and 0 bases from J, with 9 bases between. This CDR3 contains 16 residues. The CDR3 sequence is CASSLGKSATNEKLFF. CDR3 coding DNA: TGTGCCAGCAGCTTGGGAAAGAGTGCAACTAATGAAAAACTGTTTTTT.

The rearrangement joins TRBV2 to TRBJ2-1, with a weak D call TRBD2 (6 bases). The CDR3 contains 16 residues. V was shortened by 8 bases and J by 3 bases, with 20 bases between the two germline ends. Per the germline V gene, CDR1 is SNHLY and CDR2 is FYNNEI. This CDR3 reads CASRERWEDFYNEQFF. The CDR3 coding sequence is TGTGCCAGCCGAGAGCGGTGGGAGGATTTCTACAATGAGCAGTTCTTC.

V gene TRBV5-4 combines with J gene TRBJ2-2; TRBD2 matches 7 bases. The CDR3 sequence is 17 residues long. Germline CDR1 and CDR2: SGHNT and YYREEE (reference sequence). V shed 4 bases and J 5 bases; nucleotides not matched to a gene: 14. CDR3 sequence (DNA): TGTGCCAGCAGCGCATATGGCACGGGAGGCACTACCGGGGAGCTGTTTTTT. This gives the protein CASSAYGTGGTTGELFF.

This chain links TRBV6-5 with TRBJ2-7; D gene ambiguous. V was cut by 2 bases and J by 0 bases, with 8 bases left in between. This CDR3 region has 14 residues. The germline V gene has CDR1 MNHEY and CDR2 SVGAGI. DNA of the CDR3: TGTGCCAGCAGTTACAAGCTTAGCTCCTACGAGCAGTACTTC. Its translation is CASSYKLSSYEQYF.

The V and J genes are TRBV6-1 and TRBJ2-2; 10 bases are a match to TRBD1. This CDR3 is built from 15 residues. Trimming cost V 6 bases and J 7 bases; bases outside gene matches: 8. Germline loops: CDR1 MNHNS, CDR2 SASEGT. CDR3 loop: CASSSGTGVIGELFF. The CDR3 DNA sequence: TGTGCCAGCAGCTCCGGGACAGGGGTCATCGGGGAGCTGTTTTTT.

V usage is TRBV5-4 and J usage is TRBJ1-1; D is perhaps TRBD1 (5 bases). V gave up 3 bases and J gave up 10 bases, with 13 bases separating them. The CDR3 contains 12 residues. Germline CDR1 reads SGHNT; CDR2 reads YYREEE (reference sequence). The chain's CDR3 is CASSWELGGAFF. DNA for the CDR3: TGTGCCAGCAGCTGGGAATTGGGGGGAGCTTTCTTT. The full variable domain, its missing parts supplied by reference TRBV5-4 and TRBJ1-1, is ETGVTQSPTHLIKTRGQQVTLRCSSQSGHNTVSWYQQALGQGPQFIFQYYREEENGRGNFPPRFSGLQFPNYSSELNVNALELDDSALYLCASSWELGGAFFGQGTRLTVV.

The chain combines TRBV7-9 with TRBJ2-1, with 13 bases aligning to TRBD2. V dropped 5 bases and J dropped 7; count of bases not matched to a gene: 11. This CDR3 contains 17 residues. Germline V lookup: CDR1 SEHNR, CDR2 FQNEAQ (reference sequence). CDR3 region: CASSPRTSGSGGNEQFF. CDR3 bases: TGTGCCAGCAGCCCACGGACTAGCGGGAGTGGGGGGAATGAGCAGTTCTTC.

This chain uses TRBV27 with TRBJ2-1, with 7 positions matching TRBD2. CDR3 length equals 14 residues. Germline V gives CDR1 MNHEY, CDR2 SMNVEV (reference sequence). The J segment lost 9 bases and the V segment lost 1 base, leaving 6 bases of the junction unmatched. CDR3 sequence (DNA): TGTGCCAGCAGTTTATGGGGGGGAGTAGGTGAGCAGTTCTTC. This gives the protein CASSLWGGVGEQFF.

The chain recombines TRBV18 with TRBJ1-1, with 8 bases that match TRBD1. Germline loops: CDR1 KGHSH, CDR2 LQKENI. This CDR3 is built from 13 residues. Trimming took 7 bases from V and 2 from J; bases not matched to a gene: 3. CDR3: CASFGQGNTEAFF. The CDR3 region has the DNA TGTGCCAGCTTCGGACAGGGAAACACTGAAGCTTTCTTT.

The rearrangement links TRBV28 to TRBJ1-1, with D possibly TRBD1 on 6 matching bases. V was cut by 3 bases and J by 2 bases, with 16 bases left in between. The CDR3 totals 16 residues. Germline V gene lookup returns CDR1 MDHEN and CDR2 SYDVKM. CDR3 protein: CASSFKGEPLNTEAFF. The CDR3 DNA reads as TGTGCCAGCAGTTTCAAGGGGGAACCTTTAAACACTGAAGCTTTCTTT.

This chain uses TRBV18 with TRBJ2-2, with 7 nucleotides matching TRBD2. CDR3 size: 17 residues. CDR1 is KGHSH, CDR2 LQKENI, per germline. V was clipped by 1 base and J by 0 bases; unmatched bases: 5. The CDR3 coding sequence is TGTGCCAGCTCACCACGACTAGCTGCCGCGAACACCGGGGAGCTGTTTTTT. It translates to CASSPRLAAANTGELFF.

The rearrangement joins TRBV2 to TRBJ2-5; D call uncertain. CDR1 SNHLY and CDR2 FYNNEI come from the germline V gene. V gave up 8 bases and J gave up 4 bases, with 5 bases separating them. The CDR3 sequence is 10 residues long. CDR3 coding DNA: TGTGCCAGCTCAGTAGAGACCCAGTACTTC. Protein sequence: CASSVETQYF.

This chain's CDR3 is CASSSQDRGTYEQYF. The DNA of the CDR3 is TGTGCCAGCAGTTCCCAGGACAGGGGGACCTACGAGCAGTACTTC. The chain has TRBV6-6 and TRBJ2-7; 10 bases match TRBD1. Germline CDR1 MNHNY, CDR2 SVGAGI (reference sequence). Germline trimming cut 4 bases from V and 2 bases from J; bases unmatched to any gene: 5. The CDR3 runs 15 residues.

This sequence joins TRBV7-3 and TRBJ1-2, with no clear D. The CDR3 contains 13 residues. The V end was cut by 0 bases, the J end by 5 bases, with 7 bases between. The germline gives CDR1 SGHTA, CDR2 FQGTGA. The CDR3 DNA follows: TGTGCCAGCAGCTTAACGTCCGGGTATGGCTACACCTTC. Its protein product is CASSLTSGYGYTF.

CDR3 region: CASSLFPITTYNEQFF. The CDR3, as DNA: TGTGCCAGCAGTCTTTTCCCAATTACAACATACAATGAGCAGTTCTTC. The chain carries TRBV28 and TRBJ2-1; no firm D call. The germline V gene has CDR1 MDHEN and CDR2 SYDVKM. The CDR3 covers 16 residues. Trimming stripped 5 bases from V and 4 bases from J, with 18 bases between.

The chain uses TRBV28 and TRBJ2-1; 11 bases are shared with TRBD2. After removal of 3 bases from V and 15 bases from J, the junction contained 4 bases not matched to a gene. The CDR3 contains 12 residues. Germline CDR1 MDHEN, CDR2 SYDVKM. The CDR3 here is CASSFQGLAGFF. The CDR3 bases are TGTGCCAGCAGTTTCCAAGGACTAGCGGGGTTCTTC.